The clone carrying this TCR beta chain was seen at least ten times. Its target is not known. The data are from a study of T-cell reconstitution after alpha-beta-depleted transplantation in children. A TCRbeta library incorporating unique molecular identifiers was prepared. TCRdb fed the PCR reads into MiXCR, producing one record per CDR3 protein. The table has hundreds of thousands of distinct CDR3 sequences, about 15% seen once; the top ten hold around 5.3%. Study observations and caveats: The authors attributed T-cell counts and diversity one year after transplant mostly to newly produced T cells. Day-60 TCRbeta diversity that was high in some patients was derived from surviving recipient T cells and thymic progenitors. Reportedly, only several hundred clones from non-depleted graft cells drove alpha-beta T-cell counts at about two months.

The material sequenced was PBMCs, mostly from graft donor cells, taken 360 days after TCRalphabeta/CD19-depleted stem cell transplant. This TCR was recovered from a male patient under 18 who had a stem cell transplant for acute lymphoblastic leukemia, so the T cells may come from the graft donor.

The CDR3 spells CASSIPEGETQYF. Written as DNA, the CDR3 is TGTGCCAGCAGCATCCCAGAGGGAGAGACCCAGTACTTC. The J gene is TRBJ2-5, the V gene TRBV7-9; TRBD2 might be the D (5 bases). V dropped 5 bases and J dropped 4 bases, with 11 bases sitting between them. The CDR3 spans 13 residues. CDR1 SEHNR and CDR2 FQNEAQ come from the germline V gene (reference sequence).